The rows below give T cell receptor beta chains drawn from one sample of a study of T-cell memory formation after mild COVID-19. TCRdb recomputed calls from the 5' RACE reads with MiXCR, one row per CDR3 protein. The sample includes about 190,000 distinct CDR3 sequences, around 20% of them seen just once. Sequencing was carried out using PBMCs or a T cell subset sorted from them (not recorded which). Every receptor here comes from an adult woman who had mild COVID-19 (a few samples of this study predate the infection). Cell type and time point are not known. Each CDR3 is given with its conserved first and last residue. D genes are given only for firm matches. Clone size appears in some rows only: once, few, many, or a class for an expanded clone.

TRBV5-1	15	TRBJ2-5	TRBD1	NA	TGCGCCAGCAGCCCCGACAGGGTTTACAAAGAGACCCAGTACTTC	CASSPDRVYKETQYF
TRBV6-5	16	TRBJ2-7	NA	few	TGTGCCAGCAGTTACTCAGGGGGTACGGGCGCCTACGAGCAGTACTTC	CASSYSGGTGAYEQYF
TRBV7-3	15	TRBJ2-1	TRBD2	NA	TGTGCCAGCAGCTCAGATAGCGGGAGAACCAATGAGCAGTTCTTC	CASSSDSGRTNEQFF
TRBV6-1	15	TRBJ2-1	NA	NA	TGTGCCAGCAGTGAAGAGGGACAATACAGCGATGAGCAGTTCTTC	CASSEEGQYSDEQFF
TRBV5-1	15	TRBJ2-7	NA	NA	TGCGCCAGCAGCTTGGAGGGGACCGATAGATACGAGCAGTACTTC	CASSLEGTDRYEQYF
TRBV5-1	16	TRBJ2-1	TRBD2	few	TGCGCCAGCAGCTTATCCGGGACTAGCGGGTGGAATGAGCAGTTCTTC	CASSLSGTSGWNEQFF
TRBV15	17	TRBJ2-1	NA	few	TGTGCCACCAGCAGAGAATTGGGATCACCAGGGAGAAATGAGCAGTTCTTC	CATSRELGSPGRNEQFF
TRBV18	12	TRBJ2-7	NA	few	TGTGCCAGCTCACCACCCCATGGCGAGCAGTACTTC	CASSPPHGEQYF
TRBV30	16	TRBJ2-2	NA	NA	TGTGCCTGGAGTGCGGGGGGCACTAGTTTCACCGGGGAGCTGTTTTTT	CAWSAGGTSFTGELFF
TRBV7-3	17	TRBJ2-6	TRBD1	NA	TGTGCCAGCAGCAGGGACAGGGACACCTCTGGGGCCAACGTCCTGACTTTC	CASSRDRDTSGANVLTF
TRBV18	15	TRBJ2-7	TRBD2	NA	TGTGCCAGCTCACCACCCCTAGCGGGAGCCTACGAGCAGTACTTC	CASSPPLAGAYEQYF
TRBV7-8	15	TRBJ1-1	TRBD1	NA	TGTGCCAGCAGCTCGCTCTCAGACAGGGCACACGAAGCTTTCTTT	CASSSLSDRAHEAFF
TRBV12-3/TRBV12-4	17	TRBJ1-2	NA	NA	TGTGCCAGCAGCCCAAGAGGGGCAGACGCCCCGACGTATGGCTACACCTTC	CASSPRGADAPTYGYTF
TRBV18	17	TRBJ1-2	NA	NA	TGTGCCAGCTCACCAATGGGAGTTCGGGCAGACAGTTATGGCTACACCTTC	CASSPMGVRADSYGYTF
TRBV6-1	15	TRBJ2-7	NA	NA	TGTGCCAGCAGTGCCAGACTAGGGGGGAGCCACGAGCAGTACTTC	CASSARLGGSHEQYF
TRBV7-9	14	TRBJ1-1	TRBD1	NA	TGTGCCAGCAGCTTCACGGACAGGGCCACTGAAGCTTTCTTT	CASSFTDRATEAFF
TRBV2	13	TRBJ1-2	NA	NA	TGTGCCAGCAAGCTAGGCCTTAACTATGGCTACACCTTC	CASKLGLNYGYTF
TRBV25-1	13	TRBJ1-1	NA	NA	TGTGCCAGCAGTGAATATTTGTACACTGAAGCTTTCTTT	CASSEYLYTEAFF
TRBV27	15	TRBJ2-7	TRBD1	NA	TGTGCCAGCAGTTCCAACCGGGACAGTCTACGAGGACAGTACTTC	CASSSNRDSLRGQYF
TRBV7-7	13	TRBJ2-5	NA	NA	TGTGCCAGCAGCTTAGGGGCAGAAGAGACCCAGTACTTC	CASSLGAEETQYF
TRBV7-2	16	TRBJ1-1	TRBD1	NA	TGTGCCAGCAGCGCATTAGGGACAGCTAAAAACACTGAAGCTTTCTTT	CASSALGTAKNTEAFF
TRBV7-2	15	TRBJ2-6	NA	NA	TGTGCCAGCACCCCTTCACTAGCTGGGGCCAACGTCCTGACTTTC	CASTPSLAGANVLTF
TRBV12-3/TRBV12-4	14	TRBJ2-5	NA	few	TGTGCCAGCAGCCCGACTCTTCGACGGGAGACCCAGTACTTC	CASSPTLRRETQYF
TRBV12-3/TRBV12-4	15	TRBJ2-6	NA	NA	TGTGCCAGCAGTTTAGAGAGTAGTAGGGCCAACGTCCTGACTTTC	CASSLESSRANVLTF
TRBV4-3	13	TRBJ2-2	NA	few	TGCGCCAGCAGCCCCGCTCGGACCGGGGAGCTGTTTTTT	CASSPARTGELFF
TRBV4-2	13	TRBJ2-3	NA	few	TGTGCCAGCAGCCAAGAATACACAGATACGCAGTATTTT	CASSQEYTDTQYF
TRBV19	12	TRBJ2-7	NA	many	TGTGCCAGTAGTCAAAGCGCTCACGAGCAGTACTTC	CASSQSAHEQYF
TRBV4-1	18	TRBJ1-1	TRBD1	NA	TGCGCCAGCAGCCCAGATAGTCGGCCCGACAGGGGATTCACTGAAGCTTTCTTT	CASSPDSRPDRGFTEAFF
TRBV29-1	15	TRBJ2-3	TRBD2	few	TGCAGCGTTGAAGAATCACTAGCGGGCACAGATACGCAGTATTTT	CSVEESLAGTDTQYF
TRBV2	14	TRBJ1-2	TRBD1	few	TGTGCCAGCAGGGGGGACAGGACAAACTATGGCTACACCTTC	CASRGDRTNYGYTF
TRBV29-1	12	TRBJ1-2	TRBD1	NA	TGCAGCGTTCACACAGGGGGGCGCGGCTACACCTTC	CSVHTGGRGYTF
TRBV5-1	13	TRBJ1-4	NA	NA	TGCGCCAGCAGCTTAGACAGGAATGAAAAACTGTTTTTT	CASSLDRNEKLFF
TRBV9	14	TRBJ2-5	NA	NA	TGTGCCAGCAGCTCCCGGACCCTTCAAGAGACCCAGTACTTC	CASSSRTLQETQYF
TRBV20-1	15	TRBJ2-2	TRBD2	many	TGCAGTGCTAGTGCGGGAGCCCCTGACACCGGGGAGCTGTTTTTT	CSASAGAPDTGELFF
TRBV5-1	15	TRBJ2-6	NA	few	TGCGCCAGCAAGGTGGTAGTCTCTGGGGCCAACGTCCTGACTTTC	CASKVVVSGANVLTF
TRBV5-1	16	TRBJ1-6	NA	few	TGCGCCAGCAGCTTCGTCTATCAAGGGCTCGGTTCACCCCTCCACTTT	CASSFVYQGLGSPLHF
TRBV11-3	18	TRBJ1-1	NA	few	TGTGCCAGCAGCTTAAACCGGGAGGTGGGGGGCCGACCTACTGAAGCTTTCTTT	CASSLNREVGGRPTEAFF
TRBV24-1	14	TRBJ1-1	NA	NA	TGTGCCACCCGGGTTGGAGGGGATGATTCTGAAGCTTTCTTT	CATRVGGDDSEAFF
TRBV2	15	TRBJ2-1	NA	few	TGTGCCAGCACCCGGGACGGGGGCTCCTACAATGAGCAGTTCTTC	CASTRDGGSYNEQFF
TRBV5-1	18	TRBJ2-1	NA	many	TGCGCCAGCAGCTTGACCCCACAGGGACAGACTAGCATCCATGAGCAGTTCTTC	CASSLTPQGQTSIHEQFF
TRBV5-6	15	TRBJ1-6	NA	NA	TGTGCCAGCAGCTTGACGCCTTATTATAATTCACCCCTCCACTTT	CASSLTPYYNSPLHF
TRBV20-1	14	TRBJ1-2	NA	many	TGCAGTGCTAGGGGGGGCCCTTCTAACTATGGCTACACCTTC	CSARGGPSNYGYTF
TRBV15	13	TRBJ1-2	NA	NA	TGTGCCACCAGCAGAGATTTGGGGTCTGGCTACACCTTC	CATSRDLGSGYTF
TRBV12-3/TRBV12-4	12	TRBJ2-1	TRBD1	NA	TGTGCCAGCGAGGGGGCGCGGAATGAGCAGTTCTTC	CASEGARNEQFF
TRBV29-1	14	TRBJ2-2	NA	NA	TGCAGCACCCAGAAGGGTGGGGACACCGGGGAGCTGTTTTTT	CSTQKGGDTGELFF
TRBV7-3	13	TRBJ2-7	NA	few	TGTGCCAGCAGCACCCGGCCAGGGGCCGAGCAGTACTTC	CASSTRPGAEQYF
TRBV5-1	14	TRBJ2-1	NA	few	TGCGCCAGCAGCCCCATGGCGCAGTCCAATGAGCAGTTCTTC	CASSPMAQSNEQFF
TRBV4-3	13	TRBJ1-3	NA	NA	TGCGCCAGCAGCCAAGATCCCAGGGACACCATATATTTT	CASSQDPRDTIYF
TRBV9	12	TRBJ2-3	NA	NA	TGTGCCAGCAGCTCCCGGTCTGATACGCAGTATTTT	CASSSRSDTQYF
TRBV7-9	17	TRBJ2-2	TRBD1	NA	TGTGCCAGCAGCTCAGGACAGGGGGCCGCGAACACCGGGGAGCTGTTTTTT	CASSSGQGAANTGELFF
TRBV3-1	15	TRBJ2-1	TRBD2	few	TGTGCCAGCAGCCAAGAGGCGGGAGCCTACAATGAGCAGTTCTTC	CASSQEAGAYNEQFF
TRBV20-1	14	TRBJ2-2	NA	few	TGCAGTGCTAGCGGGGCCGTGAACACCGGGGAGCTGTTTTTT	CSASGAVNTGELFF
TRBV7-9	14	TRBJ2-7	NA	few	TGTGCCAGCAGTCGTCCTTCTGGAACGGGCGAGCAGTACTTC	CASSRPSGTGEQYF
TRBV5-1	16	TRBJ1-5	TRBD1	many	TGCGCCAGCAGCTTATCAGGGGGCGCCGGCAATCAGCCCCAGCATTTT	CASSLSGGAGNQPQHF
TRBV5-1	14	TRBJ2-7	NA	few	TGCGCCAGCAGCTTGGATAAGCTACACTACGAGCAGTACTTC	CASSLDKLHYEQYF
TRBV6-5	16	TRBJ2-1	TRBD2	NA	TGTGCCAGCAGTCGACATAGCGGGGGGGCAATACAGGGGCAGTTCTTC	CASSRHSGGAIQGQFF
TRBV2	11	TRBJ1-5	NA	NA	TGTGCCTCTACGGTCGGTTTGACCCAGCATTTT	CASTVGLTQHF
TRBV20-1	15	TRBJ2-2	NA	many	TGCAGTGCTAGGGACCCTTTTCGGAGCACCGGGGAGCTGTTTTTT	CSARDPFRSTGELFF
TRBV5-4	15	TRBJ2-3	TRBD2	NA	TGTGCCAGCAGCGCCAGCGGGGGGGATCGAGATACGCAGTATTTT	CASSASGGDRDTQYF